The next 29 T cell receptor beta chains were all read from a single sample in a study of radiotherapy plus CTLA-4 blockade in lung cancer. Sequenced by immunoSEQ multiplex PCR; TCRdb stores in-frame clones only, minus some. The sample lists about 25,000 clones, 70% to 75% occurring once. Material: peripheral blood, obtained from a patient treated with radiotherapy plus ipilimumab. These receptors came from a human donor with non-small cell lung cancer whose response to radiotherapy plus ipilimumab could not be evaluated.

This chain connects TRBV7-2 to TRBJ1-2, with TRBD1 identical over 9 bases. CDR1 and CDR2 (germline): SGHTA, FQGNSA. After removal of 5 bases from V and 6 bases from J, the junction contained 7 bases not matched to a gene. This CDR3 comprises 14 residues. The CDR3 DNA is TGTGCCAGCAGCAGACGGACAGGGGAAGATGGCTACACCTTC. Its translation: CASSRRTGEDGYTF.

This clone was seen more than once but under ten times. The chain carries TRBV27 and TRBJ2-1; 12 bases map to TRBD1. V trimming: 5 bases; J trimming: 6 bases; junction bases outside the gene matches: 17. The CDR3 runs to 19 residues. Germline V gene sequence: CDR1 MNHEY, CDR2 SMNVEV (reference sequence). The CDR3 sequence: CASSRRDRGRREGLNEQFF. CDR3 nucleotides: TGTGCCAGCAGTAGGAGGGACAGGGGGCGACGGGAGGGCCTCAATGAGCAGTTCTTC.

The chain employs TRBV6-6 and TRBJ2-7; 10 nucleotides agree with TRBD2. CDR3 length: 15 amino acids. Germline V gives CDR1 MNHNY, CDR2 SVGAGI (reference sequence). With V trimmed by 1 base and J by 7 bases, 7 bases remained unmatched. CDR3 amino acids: CASSYFSTSGNEQYF. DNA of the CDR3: TGTGCCAGCAGTTACTTCAGTACTAGCGGGAATGAGCAGTACTTC.

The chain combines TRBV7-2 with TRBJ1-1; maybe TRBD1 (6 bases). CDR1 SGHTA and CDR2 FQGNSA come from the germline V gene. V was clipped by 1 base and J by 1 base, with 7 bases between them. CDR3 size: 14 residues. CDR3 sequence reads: CASSLVGGNTEAFF. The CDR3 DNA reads TGTGCCAGCAGCTTAGTAGGGGGGAACACTGAAGCTTTCTTT.

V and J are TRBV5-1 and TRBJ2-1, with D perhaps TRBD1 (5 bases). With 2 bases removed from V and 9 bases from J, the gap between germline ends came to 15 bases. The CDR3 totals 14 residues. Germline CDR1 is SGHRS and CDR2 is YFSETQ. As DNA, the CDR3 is TGCGCCAGCAGCTTCGGACAAAGAGACAGTGAGCAGTTCTTC. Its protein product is CASSFGQRDSEQFF.

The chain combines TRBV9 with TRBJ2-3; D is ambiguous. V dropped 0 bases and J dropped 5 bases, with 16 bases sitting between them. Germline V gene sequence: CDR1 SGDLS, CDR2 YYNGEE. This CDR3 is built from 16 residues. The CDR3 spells CASSVASLASGDTQYF. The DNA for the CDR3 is TGTGCCAGCAGCGTAGCTTCTTTAGCCTCGGGAGATACGCAGTATTTT.

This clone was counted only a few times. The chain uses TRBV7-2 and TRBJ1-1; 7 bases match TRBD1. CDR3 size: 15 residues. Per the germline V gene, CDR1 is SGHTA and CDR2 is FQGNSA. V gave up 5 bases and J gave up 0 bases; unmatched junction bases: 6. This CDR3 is CASSPRQGLNTEAFF. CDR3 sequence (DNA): TGTGCCAGCAGCCCACGACAGGGTCTGAACACTGAAGCTTTCTTT.

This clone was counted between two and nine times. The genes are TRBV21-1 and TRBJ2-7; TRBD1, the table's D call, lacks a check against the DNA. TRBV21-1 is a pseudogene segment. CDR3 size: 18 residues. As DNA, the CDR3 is TGTGCCAGCAGCGCCAAAAACGTCTCCGGGACAGTCAAGTGCGAGCAGTACTTC. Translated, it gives CASSAKNVSGTVKCEQYF.

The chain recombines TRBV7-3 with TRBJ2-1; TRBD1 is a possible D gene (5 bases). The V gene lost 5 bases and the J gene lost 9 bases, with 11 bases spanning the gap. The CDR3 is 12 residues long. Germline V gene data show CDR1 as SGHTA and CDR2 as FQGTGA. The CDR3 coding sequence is TGTGCCAGCAGCCCCGGTCAGGGTGAGCAGTTCTTC. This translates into CASSPGQGEQFF.

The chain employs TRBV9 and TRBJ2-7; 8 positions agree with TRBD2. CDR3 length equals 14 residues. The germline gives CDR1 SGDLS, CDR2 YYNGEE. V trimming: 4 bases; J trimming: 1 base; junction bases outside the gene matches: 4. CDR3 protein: CASSPREGSYEQYF. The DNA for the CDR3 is TGTGCCAGCAGCCCTCGGGAGGGATCCTACGAGCAGTACTTC.

CDR3 bases: TGTGCCAGCAGCTTGGCCCCGGGACAGGGAGAGACCCAGTACTTC. This gives the protein CASSLAPGQGETQYF. J is TRBJ2-5 and V is TRBV5-6, with 9 bases matching TRBD1. The CDR3 has 15 residues. V lost 0 bases, J lost 4 bases, and 4 bases stayed unmatched. Germline V CDR1 and CDR2: SGHDT, YYEEEE.

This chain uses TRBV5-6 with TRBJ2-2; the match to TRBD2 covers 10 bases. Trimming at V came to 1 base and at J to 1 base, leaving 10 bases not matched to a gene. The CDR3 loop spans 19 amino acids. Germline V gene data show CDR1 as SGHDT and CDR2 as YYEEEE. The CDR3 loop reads CASSLPHSPSGGNTGELFF. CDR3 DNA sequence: TGTGCCAGCAGCTTGCCCCACTCCCCTAGCGGGGGGAACACCGGGGAGCTGTTTTTT.

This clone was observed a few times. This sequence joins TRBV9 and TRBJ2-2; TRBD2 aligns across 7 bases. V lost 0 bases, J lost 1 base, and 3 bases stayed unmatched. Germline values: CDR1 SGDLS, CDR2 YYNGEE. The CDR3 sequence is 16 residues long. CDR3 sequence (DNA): TGTGCCAGCAGCGTAGACGCGGGAGTGAACACCGGGGAGCTGTTTTTT. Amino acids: CASSVDAGVNTGELFF.

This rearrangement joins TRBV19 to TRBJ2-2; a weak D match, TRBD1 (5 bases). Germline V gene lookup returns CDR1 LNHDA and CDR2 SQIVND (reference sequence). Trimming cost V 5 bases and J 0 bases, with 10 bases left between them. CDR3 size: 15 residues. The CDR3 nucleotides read TGTGCCAGTAGTGCAGGGAAAACGAACACCGGGGAGCTGTTTTTT. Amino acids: CASSAGKTNTGELFF.

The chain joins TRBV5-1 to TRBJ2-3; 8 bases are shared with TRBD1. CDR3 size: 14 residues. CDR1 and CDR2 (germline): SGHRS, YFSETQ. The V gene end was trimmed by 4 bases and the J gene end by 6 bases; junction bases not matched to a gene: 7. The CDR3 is CASSTDRERDTQYF. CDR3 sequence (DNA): TGCGCCAGCAGCACGGACAGGGAACGGGATACGCAGTATTTT.

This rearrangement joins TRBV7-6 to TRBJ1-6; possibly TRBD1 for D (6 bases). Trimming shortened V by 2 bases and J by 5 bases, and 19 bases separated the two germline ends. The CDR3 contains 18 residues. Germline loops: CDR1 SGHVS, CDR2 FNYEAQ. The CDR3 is CASSLSPGVLSDNSPLHF. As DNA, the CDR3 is TGTGCCAGCAGCTTATCTCCAGGGGTTCTTTCCGATAATTCACCCCTCCACTTT. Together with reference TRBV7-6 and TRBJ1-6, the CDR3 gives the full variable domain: GAGVSQSPRYKVTKRGQDVALRCDPISGHVSLYWYRQALGQGPEFLTYFNYEAQQDKSGLPNDRFSAERPEGSISTLTIQRTEQRDSAMYRCASSLSPGVLSDNSPLHFGNGTRLTVT.

This chain's CDR3 is CASSVGSNRETQYF. The DNA of the CDR3 is TGTGCCAGCAGCGTAGGAAGTAACCGGGAGACCCAGTACTTC. The rearrangement links TRBV9 to TRBJ2-5; D is uncertain. The ends were cut back, 0 bases at V and 5 bases at J, with 11 bases in the middle. The CDR3 totals 14 residues. Germline V gene lookup returns CDR1 SGDLS and CDR2 YYNGEE.

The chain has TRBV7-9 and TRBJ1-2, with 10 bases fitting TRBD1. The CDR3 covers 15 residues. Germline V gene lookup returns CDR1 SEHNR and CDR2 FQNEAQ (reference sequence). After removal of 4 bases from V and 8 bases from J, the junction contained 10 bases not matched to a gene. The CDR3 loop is CASSSVDRGIWGYTF. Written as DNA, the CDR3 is TGTGCCAGCAGCTCGGTGGACAGGGGGATTTGGGGCTACACCTTC.

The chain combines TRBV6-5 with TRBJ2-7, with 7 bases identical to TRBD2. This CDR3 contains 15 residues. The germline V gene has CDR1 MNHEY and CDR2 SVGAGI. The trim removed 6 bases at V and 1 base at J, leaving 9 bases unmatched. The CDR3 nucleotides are TGTGCCAGCAGCTTCAGGATCGGGGGGTCCTACGAGCAGTACTTC. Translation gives CASSFRIGGSYEQYF.

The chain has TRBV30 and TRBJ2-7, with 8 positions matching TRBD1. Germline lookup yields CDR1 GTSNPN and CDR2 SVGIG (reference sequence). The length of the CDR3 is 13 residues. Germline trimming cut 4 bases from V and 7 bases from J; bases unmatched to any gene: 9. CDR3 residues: CAWTTGGTREQYF. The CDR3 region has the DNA TGTGCCTGGACCACAGGGGGGACGAGAGAGCAGTACTTC. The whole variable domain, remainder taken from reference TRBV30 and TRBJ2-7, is SQTIHQWPATLVQPVGSPLSLECTVEGTSNPNLYWYRQAAGRGLQLLFYSVGIGQISSEVPQNLSASRPQDRQFILSSKKLLLSDSGFYLCAWTTGGTREQYFGPGTRLTVT.

The CDR3 region has the DNA TGCGCCAGCAGCCAAGAACCAGGGACACCCCTCCACTTT. This sequence encodes CASSQEPGTPLHF. The chain couples TRBV4-3 to TRBJ1-6; D is possibly TRBD1 (5 bases). V dropped 0 bases and J dropped 11 bases, with 8 bases sitting between them. This CDR3 contains 13 residues. Germline V gene sequence: CDR1 LGHNA, CDR2 YSLEER.

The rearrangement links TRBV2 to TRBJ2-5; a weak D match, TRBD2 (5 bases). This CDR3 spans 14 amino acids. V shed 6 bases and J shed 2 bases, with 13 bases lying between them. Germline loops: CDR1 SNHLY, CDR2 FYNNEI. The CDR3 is CASRERFLQETQYF. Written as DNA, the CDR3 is TGTGCCAGCAGGGAGCGGTTCCTTCAAGAGACCCAGTACTTC.

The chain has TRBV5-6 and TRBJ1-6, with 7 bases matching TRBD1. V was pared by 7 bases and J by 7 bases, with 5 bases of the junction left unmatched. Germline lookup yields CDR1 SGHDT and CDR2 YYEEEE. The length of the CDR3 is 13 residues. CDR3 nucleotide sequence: TGTGCCAGCGGGACAGAACTGAATTCACCCCTCCACTTT. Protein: CASGTELNSPLHF.

CDR3 sequence (DNA): TGTGCCAGCAGCCGTGGACTACACGAGCAGTACTTC. Translated, it gives CASSRGLHEQYF. J is TRBJ2-7 and V is TRBV14, with D tentatively TRBD2 (6 bases). V lost 4 bases, J lost 5 bases, and 9 bases lay in between. This CDR3 is built from 12 residues. Per germline, CDR1 SGHDN and CDR2 FVKESK.

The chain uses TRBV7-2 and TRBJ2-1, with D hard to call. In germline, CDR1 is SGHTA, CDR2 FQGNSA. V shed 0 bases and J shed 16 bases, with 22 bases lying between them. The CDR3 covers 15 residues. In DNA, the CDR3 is TGTGCCAGCAGCTTAGCGGCGGAGCCTACCCTCCACGTATTCTTC. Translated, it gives CASSLAAEPTLHVFF.

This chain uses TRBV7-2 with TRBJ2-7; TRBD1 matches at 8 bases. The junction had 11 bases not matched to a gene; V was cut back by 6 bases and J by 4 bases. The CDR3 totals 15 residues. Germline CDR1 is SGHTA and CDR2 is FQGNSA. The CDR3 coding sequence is TGTGCCAGCAGAGCAACTCCGGGACAGGTTTACGAGCAGTACTTC. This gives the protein CASRATPGQVYEQYF.

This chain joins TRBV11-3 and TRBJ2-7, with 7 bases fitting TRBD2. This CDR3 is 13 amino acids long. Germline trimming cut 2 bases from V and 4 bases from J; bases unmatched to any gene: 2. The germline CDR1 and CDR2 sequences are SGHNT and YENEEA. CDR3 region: CASSLKAGYEQYF. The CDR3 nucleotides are TGTGCCAGCAGCTTAAAAGCGGGGTACGAGCAGTACTTC.

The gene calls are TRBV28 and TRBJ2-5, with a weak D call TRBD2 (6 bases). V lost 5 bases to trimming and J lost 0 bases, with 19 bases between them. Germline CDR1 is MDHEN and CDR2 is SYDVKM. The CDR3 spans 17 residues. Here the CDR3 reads CASSPLAAGRHQETQYF. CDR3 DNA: TGTGCCAGCAGTCCTTTGGCGGCGGGGAGGCACCAAGAGACCCAGTACTTC. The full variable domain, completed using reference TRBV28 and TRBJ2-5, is DVKVTQSSRYLVKRTGEKVFLECVQDMDHENMFWYRQDPGLGLRLIYFSYDVKMKEKGDIPEGYSVSREKKERFSLILESASTNQTSMYLCASSPLAAGRHQETQYFGPGTRLLVL.

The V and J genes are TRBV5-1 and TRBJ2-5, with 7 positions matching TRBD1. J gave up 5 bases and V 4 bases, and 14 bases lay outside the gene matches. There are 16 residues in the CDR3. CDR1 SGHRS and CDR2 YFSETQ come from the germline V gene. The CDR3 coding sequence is TGCGCCAGCAGCGGAACGACAGGGTTTGGGATTGAGACCCAGTACTTC. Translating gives CASSGTTGFGIETQYF.